Presented here are 27 T cell receptor beta chains from one specimen sequenced in a study of cytomegalovirus exposure and HLA in healthy donors. 13 Jbeta primers and 60 Vbeta primers were used for the PCR. Assay used: immunoSEQ multiplex PCR; TCRdb lists only in-frame clones, some missing. The data contain about 110,000 clones, 82% of them singletons. The specimen sequenced was PBMCs. The receptors were sampled from a man younger than 45 in good health and CMV-seropositive.

This chain joins TRBV7-2 and TRBJ2-3, with 12 bases lining up with TRBD1. J gave up 2 bases and V 2 bases, and 5 bases lay outside the gene matches. CDR3 length: 17 residues. Per germline, CDR1 SGHTA and CDR2 FQGNSA. The CDR3: CASSLLGTGGITDTQYF. As DNA, the CDR3 is TGTGCCAGCAGCTTACTAGGGACAGGGGGCATCACAGATACGCAGTATTTT.

This chain links TRBV10-3 with TRBJ2-1; D remains unclear. Germline CDR1 reads ENHRY; CDR2 reads SYGVKD. There are 16 residues in the CDR3. V lost 0 bases, J lost 8 bases, and 17 bases lay in between. As DNA, the CDR3 is TGTGCCATCAGTGAGTCGATCGAGGCTAGTTGGCATGAGCAGTTCTTC. Translation: CAISESIEASWHEQFF.

The chain joins TRBV2 to TRBJ2-6; D ambiguous. Trimming shortened V by 3 bases and J by 4 bases, and 10 bases separated the two germline ends. CDR1 and CDR2 (germline): SNHLY, FYNNEI. The CDR3 runs 15 residues. CDR3 amino acids: CASSEVSLGANVLTF. The CDR3 DNA reads TGTGCCAGCAGTGAGGTATCGCTAGGGGCCAACGTCCTGACTTTC.

Remarks on this clone: The junction departs from germline at one end; a sequencing error may be responsible. J is TRBJ1-1 and V is TRBV7-9; 8 bases match TRBD1. The CDR3 consists of 14 residues. Germline CDR1 SEHNR, CDR2 FQNEAQ (reference sequence). CDR3 protein: CSSSAGQANTEAFF. CDR3 sequence (DNA): TGTTCCAGCAGCGCGGGACAGGCGAACACTGAAGCTTTCTTT. The full variable domain, completed using reference TRBV7-9 and TRBJ1-1, is DTGVSQNPRHKITKRGQNVTFRCDPISEHNRLYWYRQTLGQGPEFLTYFQNEAQLEKSRLLSDRFSAERPKGSFSTLEIQRTEQGDSAMYLCSSSAGQANTEAFFGQGTRLTVV.

The chain has TRBV5-1 and TRBJ1-1; no reliable D call. V shed 0 bases and J shed 4 bases, with 10 bases lying between them. CDR1 and CDR2 (germline): SGHRS, YFSETQ. CDR3 length: 14 amino acids. The CDR3 loop is CASSLADKRTEAFF. In DNA form, the CDR3 reads TGCGCCAGCAGCTTGGCAGACAAACGCACTGAAGCTTTCTTT.

The genes are TRBV19 and TRBJ1-5; weak D call: TRBD1 (5 bases). Trimming shortened V by 7 bases and J by 1 base, and 14 bases separated the two germline ends. This CDR3 has 15 residues. Germline CDR1 is LNHDA and CDR2 is SQIVND (reference sequence). The CDR3 protein is CASTQGLLSNQPQHF. The CDR3 nucleotides read TGTGCCAGTACGCAGGGACTGTTGAGCAATCAGCCCCAGCATTTT.

CDR3 in DNA: TGTGCCAGCAGGGAACCACGGGACAGGGTGTGGGAGCAGTACTTC. Translated, it gives CASREPRDRVWEQYF. This chain connects TRBV6-1 to TRBJ2-7; TRBD1 agrees at 9 bases. Germline values: CDR1 MNHNS, CDR2 SASEGT. The CDR3 is 15 residues long. The V gene end was trimmed by 6 bases and the J gene end by 7 bases; junction bases not matched to a gene: 13.

Details on this clone: Other DNA sequences in the sample encode the same CDR3. This chain connects TRBV5-1 to TRBJ1-2; weak D call: TRBD1 (5 bases). V was trimmed by 5 bases and J by 2 bases, leaving 10 bases between them. This CDR3 contains 13 residues. Germline CDR1 SGHRS, CDR2 YFSETQ. CDR3 in DNA: TGCGCCAGCAGTTCAGACAGCAACTATGGCTACACCTTC. Protein product: CASSSDSNYGYTF.

This chain uses TRBV6-6 with TRBJ1-2; D gene unclear. This CDR3 is built from 12 residues. Trimming removed 4 bases from V and 2 bases from J, with 5 bases in between. Germline V lookup: CDR1 MNHNY, CDR2 SVGAGI (reference sequence). CDR3 nucleotide sequence: TGTGCCAGCAGTTTTCCAAACTATGGCTACACCTTC. Its protein product is CASSFPNYGYTF.

This chain links TRBV2 with TRBJ1-2, with 7 bases matching TRBD1. The CDR3 is made up of 12 amino acids. V gave up 10 bases and J gave up 0 bases; unmatched junction bases: 2. CDR1 SNHLY and CDR2 FYNNEI come from the germline V gene. The CDR3 loop is CATDRSNYGYTF. The CDR3 nucleotides are TGTGCCACGGACAGGTCTAACTATGGCTACACCTTC.

The rearrangement joins TRBV2 to TRBJ1-2, with 8 bases matching TRBD1. From germline, CDR1 is SNHLY and CDR2 FYNNEI. This CDR3 has 15 amino acids. Trimming cost V 4 bases and J 4 bases; bases outside gene matches: 8. Here the CDR3 DNA reads TGTGCCAGCAGTGCGTCGACAGGGGCACTCTATGGCTACACCTTC. As protein: CASSASTGALYGYTF.

V and J are TRBV9 and TRBJ1-2; D unresolved. The CDR3 is made up of 14 amino acids. CDR1 is SGDLS, CDR2 YYNGEE, per germline. Trimming removed 4 bases at V and 4 bases at J, with 14 bases between. The CDR3 loop reads CASSIMESPYGYTF. CDR3 coding DNA: TGTGCCAGCAGCATAATGGAGTCCCCCTATGGCTACACCTTC. Together with reference TRBV9 and TRBJ1-2, the CDR3 gives the full variable domain: DSGVTQTPKHLITATGQRVTLRCSPRSGDLSVYWYQQSLDQGLQFLIQYYNGEERAKGNILERFSAQQFPDLHSELNLSSLELGDSALYFCASSIMESPYGYTFGSGTRLTVV.

V gene TRBV5-1 combines with J gene TRBJ1-2; no clear D gene. Germline V gene data show CDR1 as SGHRS and CDR2 as YFSETQ. Between the trimmed V and J ends, which lost 3 bases and 7 bases, there was a span of 19 bases. This CDR3 contains 15 residues. The CDR3 loop is CASSSPFREVGGYTF. As DNA, the CDR3 is TGCGCCAGCAGCTCCCCTTTTAGGGAGGTCGGTGGCTACACCTTC.

This chain links TRBV19 with TRBJ2-2; 10 bases align to TRBD2. This CDR3 comprises 17 residues. The V gene's germline CDR1 is LNHDA and CDR2 SQIVND (reference sequence). V was clipped by 7 bases and J by 1 base; unmatched bases: 9. CDR3 DNA sequence: TGTGCCAGTAATGGTGGACTAGCGGATATGAACACCGGGGAGCTGTTTTTT. It codes for CASNGGLADMNTGELFF. The full variable domain, with the rest looked up from reference TRBV19 and TRBJ2-2, is DGGITQSPKYLFRKEGQNVTLSCEQNLNHDAMYWYRQDPGQGLRLIYYSQIVNDFQKGDIAEGYSVSREKKESFPLTVTSAQKNPTAFYLCASNGGLADMNTGELFFGEGSRLTVL.

The chain recombines TRBV10-2 with TRBJ2-5, with 9 bases that match TRBD1. TRBJ2-7 explains the end of the DNA better; the J call may be wrong. Per germline, CDR1 WSHSY and CDR2 SAAADI. The CDR3 is made up of 14 amino acids. DNA for the CDR3: TGCGCCAGCACCCCGGACAGGGGTTTGTACGAGCAGTACTTC. It is translated as CASTPDRGLYEQYF.

V is TRBV6-5 and J is TRBJ2-7; tentatively, D is TRBD1 (6 bases). Germline CDR1 reads MNHEY; CDR2 reads SVGAGI. V was clipped by 0 bases and J by 0 bases, with 12 bases between them. This CDR3 has 16 amino acids. This CDR3 is CASSYSPRGGSYEQYF. The CDR3 bases are TGTGCCAGCAGTTACTCCCCGCGAGGGGGCTCCTACGAGCAGTACTTC.

This clone was recorded a few times. The rearrangement joins TRBV5-5 to TRBJ1-2, with 8 bases that match TRBD1. V lost 2 bases to trimming and J lost 9 bases; unmatched junction nucleotides: 9. CDR3 length equals 14 residues. CDR1 SGHKS and CDR2 YYEKEE come from the germline V gene (reference sequence). CDR3 protein: CASSLGTGLARYTF. CDR3 DNA: TGTGCCAGCAGCTTAGGGACAGGTTTGGCGCGCTACACCTTC.

In its sample, this clone was seen once. V gene TRBV30 combines with J gene TRBJ1-1; D is possibly TRBD1 (5 bases). CDR3 length: 15 amino acids. V lost 3 bases and J 3 bases, leaving 17 bases between the germline ends. From germline, CDR1 is GTSNPN and CDR2 SVGIG (reference sequence). CDR3 sequence (DNA): TGTGCCTGGAGATTTGGAGGGGCATCGGACACTGAAGCTTTCTTT. This sequence encodes CAWRFGGASDTEAFF.

The CDR3 DNA is TGTGCCAGCAGTGACCCCCTTCAGGGGGCGCATGGCTACACCTTC. Translated: CASSDPLQGAHGYTF. The chain joins TRBV25-1 to TRBJ1-2, with TRBD1 matching 8 bases. Unmatched junction bases numbered 9, after V lost 3 bases and J lost 6 bases. Germline lookup yields CDR1 MGHDK and CDR2 SYGVNS. The CDR3 length is 15 residues.

The chain joins TRBV15 to TRBJ2-5, with TRBD2 matching over 7 bases. CDR3 size: 17 residues. The germline V gene has CDR1 LNHNV and CDR2 YYDKDF (reference sequence). J gave up 5 bases and V 5 bases, and 17 bases lay outside the gene matches. The CDR3 loop is CATSSNLAESGMETQYF. In nucleotides, the CDR3 is TGTGCCACCAGCTCCAATCTAGCGGAGTCCGGCATGGAGACCCAGTACTTC.

The chain joins TRBV29-1 to TRBJ1-4; TRBD1 aligns across 8 bases. CDR1 is SQVTM and CDR2 is ANQGSEA in the germline V gene. V lost 5 bases to trimming and J lost 3 bases; unmatched junction nucleotides: 2. CDR3 length equals 13 residues. CDR3 sequence reads: CSVRQGSNEKLFF. CDR3 DNA sequence: TGCAGCGTTCGACAGGGGTCTAATGAAAAACTGTTTTTT.

This clone has only one observation. This chain uses TRBV6-5 with TRBJ1-3; D uncertain. The V end was cut by 0 bases, the J end by 1 base, with 4 bases between. Per germline, CDR1 MNHEY and CDR2 SVGAGI. The CDR3 runs to 14 residues. CDR3 nucleotides: TGTGCCAGCAGTTACTCCCAATCTGGAAACACCATATATTTT. Amino acids: CASSYSQSGNTIYF.

This clone has just one count. For the CDR3, the DNA is TGTGCCACCAGCCCTGACCAGGGGGTCGGAGGCTACACCTTC. It yields the protein CATSPDQGVGGYTF. The chain carries TRBV15 and TRBJ1-2; 7 bases are a match to TRBD1. Trimming took 5 bases from V and 8 from J; bases not matched to a gene: 11. CDR3 length equals 14 residues. The germline gives CDR1 LNHNV, CDR2 YYDKDF (reference sequence). Using reference TRBV15 and TRBJ1-2 for the parts outside the CDR3, the full variable domain is DAMVIQNPRYQVTQFGKPVTLSCSQTLNHNVMYWYQQKSSQAPKLLFHYYDKDFNNEADTPDNFQSRRPNTSFCFLDIRSPGLGDTAMYLCATSPDQGVGGYTFGSGTRLTVV.

J is TRBJ1-1 and V is TRBV10-3; 8 bases are shared with TRBD1. From germline, CDR1 is ENHRY and CDR2 SYGVKD. V was clipped by 0 bases and J by 7 bases; unmatched bases: 7. The CDR3 spans 15 residues. CDR3 protein: CAISESQGASDEAFF. The CDR3 DNA follows: TGTGCCATCAGTGAGTCCCAGGGGGCATCGGATGAAGCTTTCTTT.

Only one count was recorded for this clone. V and J are TRBV6-1 and TRBJ2-7, with 8 bases matching TRBD2. The V segment lost 5 bases and the J segment 4 bases; nucleotides outside the gene matches: 7. CDR1 and CDR2 (germline): MNHNS, SASEGT. CDR3 length: 14 residues. The CDR3 spells CASSSGLVPYEQYF. The CDR3 DNA reads as TGTGCCAGCAGTTCGGGACTAGTTCCTTACGAGCAGTACTTC.

The J gene is TRBJ1-5, the V gene TRBV5-7, with 9 nucleotides matching TRBD1. TRBV5-7 is recorded as an ORF, its role being uncertain. The CDR3 length is 16 residues. The V segment lost 4 bases and the J segment 0 bases; nucleotides outside the gene matches: 5. CDR3 amino acids: CASSNRDRDSNQPQHF. Here the CDR3 DNA reads TGTGCCAGCAGCAACCGGGACAGGGATAGCAATCAGCCCCAGCATTTT.

The chain is built from TRBV7-9 and TRBJ2-5; TRBD1 might be the D (5 bases). The V end was cut by 6 bases, the J end by 1 base, with 12 bases between. This CDR3 comprises 14 residues. The V gene's germline CDR1 is SEHNR and CDR2 FQNEAQ (reference sequence). For the CDR3, the DNA is TGTGCCAGCAGGCGGCAGGGTCTCCAAGAGACCCAGTACTTC. Translating gives CASRRQGLQETQYF.